This T cell receptor (beta chain) derives from a study of T-cell memory formation after mild COVID-19. This clonotype occurred a few times. What it recognizes is unknown. The V gene's germline CDR1 is SGHTA and CDR2 FQGNSA. The CDR3 totals 15 residues. V gave up 4 bases and J gave up 8 bases; unmatched junction bases: 9. Whole-study results and caveats: Whether day 37 second-wave clones are SARS-CoV-2-specific was not confirmed.

MiXCR was run by TCRdb on the 5' RACE reads, yielding one entry per CDR3 protein. The sample yields about 240,000 distinct CDR3 sequences, more than 8% seen once. The sample comprised PBMCs or a T cell subset sorted from them (not recorded which). The rearrangement joins TRBV7-2 to TRBJ2-1, with TRBD1 matching over 9 bases. This receptor was obtained from a man between 18 and 35 years old who had mild COVID-19 (a few samples of this study predate the infection). Cell type and time point are not known. Here the CDR3 reads CASSSPDRGLDEQFF. Written as DNA, the CDR3 is TGTGCCAGCAGCTCCCCGGACAGGGGTCTTGATGAGCAGTTCTTC.